This T cell receptor (beta chain) comes out of a study of OX40 agonist ivuxolimab in advanced cancers. The overall study: Dose-escalation subjects each had hepatocellular carcinoma, melanoma, renal cell or head and neck cancer.

The ends were cut back, 3 bases at V and 2 bases at J, with 14 bases in the middle. The germline CDR1 and CDR2 sequences are KGHSH and LQKENI. The CDR3 contains 15 residues. Sequenced by immunoSEQ multiplex PCR; TCRdb stores in-frame clones only, minus some. Among about 96,000 clones listed, less than 95% were seen once. Sequenced here: CD4+ or CD8+ T cells sorted from blood, sampled in a trial of the OX40 agonist ivuxolimab. This chain links TRBV18 with TRBJ2-7, with a tentative D call TRBD2 (6 bases). This receptor was identified in an adult with an advanced solid tumor such as melanoma, head and neck, liver or kidney cancer. The CDR3 region is CASSPLGSGTYEQYF. CDR3 DNA sequence: TGTGCCAGCTCACCCCTTGGTAGCGGTACCTACGAGCAGTACTTC.